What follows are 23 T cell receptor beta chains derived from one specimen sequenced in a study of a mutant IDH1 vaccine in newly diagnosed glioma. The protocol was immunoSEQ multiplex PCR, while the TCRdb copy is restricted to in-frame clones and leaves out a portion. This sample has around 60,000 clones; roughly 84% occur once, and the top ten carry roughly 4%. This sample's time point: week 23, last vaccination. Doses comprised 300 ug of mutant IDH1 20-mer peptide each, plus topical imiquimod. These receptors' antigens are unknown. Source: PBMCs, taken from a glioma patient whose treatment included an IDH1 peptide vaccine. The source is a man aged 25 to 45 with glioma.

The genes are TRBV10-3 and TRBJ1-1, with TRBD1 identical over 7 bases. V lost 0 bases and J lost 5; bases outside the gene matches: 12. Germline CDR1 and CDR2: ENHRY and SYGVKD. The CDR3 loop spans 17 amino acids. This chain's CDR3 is CAISESNSAGGWTEAFF. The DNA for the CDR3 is TGTGCCATCAGTGAGTCTAATAGTGCAGGGGGATGGACTGAAGCTTTCTTT.

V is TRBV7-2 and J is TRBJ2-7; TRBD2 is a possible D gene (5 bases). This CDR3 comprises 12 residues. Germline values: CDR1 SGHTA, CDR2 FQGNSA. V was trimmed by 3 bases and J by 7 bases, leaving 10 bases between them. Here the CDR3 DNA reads TGTGCCAGCAGCTTGGATTGGAGGGAGCAGTACTTC. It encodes CASSLDWREQYF.

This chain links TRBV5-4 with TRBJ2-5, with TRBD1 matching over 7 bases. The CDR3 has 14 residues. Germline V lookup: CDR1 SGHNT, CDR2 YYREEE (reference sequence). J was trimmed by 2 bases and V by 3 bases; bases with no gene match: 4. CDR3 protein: CASSSRGSQETQYF. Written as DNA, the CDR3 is TGTGCCAGCAGCTCCAGGGGGTCTCAAGAGACCCAGTACTTC.

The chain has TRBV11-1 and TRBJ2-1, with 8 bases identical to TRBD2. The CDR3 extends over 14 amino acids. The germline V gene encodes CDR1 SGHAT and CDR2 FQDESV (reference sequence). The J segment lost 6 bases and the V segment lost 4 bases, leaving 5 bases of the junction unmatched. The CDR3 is CASSSRTSRNEQFF. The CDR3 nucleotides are TGTGCCAGCAGCTCGAGGACTAGCCGCAATGAGCAGTTCTTC.

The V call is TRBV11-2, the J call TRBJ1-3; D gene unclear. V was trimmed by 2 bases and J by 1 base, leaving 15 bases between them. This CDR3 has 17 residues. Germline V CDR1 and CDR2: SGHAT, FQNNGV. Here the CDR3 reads CASSLLSLWVSGNTIYF. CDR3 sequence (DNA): TGTGCCAGCAGCTTATTGTCGCTTTGGGTTTCTGGAAACACCATATATTTT.

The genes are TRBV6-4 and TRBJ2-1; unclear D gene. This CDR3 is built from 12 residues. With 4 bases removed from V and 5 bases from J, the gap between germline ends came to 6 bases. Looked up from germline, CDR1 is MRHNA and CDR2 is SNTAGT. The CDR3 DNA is TGTGCCAGCAGTGTGAGCGACAATGAGCAGTTCTTC. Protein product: CASSVSDNEQFF.

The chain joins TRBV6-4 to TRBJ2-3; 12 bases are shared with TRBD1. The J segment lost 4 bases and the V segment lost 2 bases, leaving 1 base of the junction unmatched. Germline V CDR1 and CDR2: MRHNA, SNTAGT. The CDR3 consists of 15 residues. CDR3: CASSDGTGGPDTQYF. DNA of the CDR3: TGTGCCAGCAGTGACGGGACAGGGGGCCCAGATACGCAGTATTTT.

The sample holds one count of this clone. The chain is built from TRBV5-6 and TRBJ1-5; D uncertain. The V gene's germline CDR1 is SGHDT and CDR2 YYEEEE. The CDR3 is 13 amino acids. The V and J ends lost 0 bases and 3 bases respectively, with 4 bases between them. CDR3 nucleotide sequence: TGTGCCAGCAGCTTGGGACCCAATCAGCCCCAGCATTTT. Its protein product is CASSLGPNQPQHF. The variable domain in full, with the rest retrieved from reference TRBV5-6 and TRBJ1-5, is DAGVTQSPTHLIKTRGQQVTLRCSPKSGHDTVSWYQQALGQGPQFIFQYYEEEERQRGNFPDRFSGHQFPNYSSELNVNALLLGDSALYLCASSLGPNQPQHFGDGTRLSIL.

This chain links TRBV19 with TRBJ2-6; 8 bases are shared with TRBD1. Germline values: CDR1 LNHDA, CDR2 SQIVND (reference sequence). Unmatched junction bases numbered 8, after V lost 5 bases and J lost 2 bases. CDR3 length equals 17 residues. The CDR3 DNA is TGTGCCAGTAGTTTGGACAGGGTGATGGCTGGGGCCAACGTCCTGACTTTC. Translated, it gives CASSLDRVMAGANVLTF.

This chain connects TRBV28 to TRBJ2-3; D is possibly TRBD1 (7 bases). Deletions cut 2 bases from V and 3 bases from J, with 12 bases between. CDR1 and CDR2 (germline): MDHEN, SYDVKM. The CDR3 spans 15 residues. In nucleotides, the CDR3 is TGTGCCAGCAGTTTACCAGGGGGAGGAACAGATACGCAGTATTTT. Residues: CASSLPGGGTDTQYF.

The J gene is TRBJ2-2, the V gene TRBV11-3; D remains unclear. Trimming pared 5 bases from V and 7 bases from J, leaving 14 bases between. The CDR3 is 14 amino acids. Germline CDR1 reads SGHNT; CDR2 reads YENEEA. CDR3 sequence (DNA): TGTGCCAGCAGCCCGGTGTGGCCGGGCGGGGAGCTGTTTTTT. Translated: CASSPVWPGGELFF.

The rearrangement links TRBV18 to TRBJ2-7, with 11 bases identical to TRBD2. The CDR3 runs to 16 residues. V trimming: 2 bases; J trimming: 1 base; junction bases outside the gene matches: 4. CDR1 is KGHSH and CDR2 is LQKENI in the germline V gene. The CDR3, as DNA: TGTGCCAGCTCACCAATCGGGACTAGCGGTTCCTACGAGCAGTACTTC. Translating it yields CASSPIGTSGSYEQYF.

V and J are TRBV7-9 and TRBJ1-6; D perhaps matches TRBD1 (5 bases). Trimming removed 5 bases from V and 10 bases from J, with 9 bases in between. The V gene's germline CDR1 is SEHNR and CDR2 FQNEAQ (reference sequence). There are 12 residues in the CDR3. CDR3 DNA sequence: TGTGCCAGCAGCGCCCGGGGCTCACCCCTCCACTTT. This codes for CASSARGSPLHF.

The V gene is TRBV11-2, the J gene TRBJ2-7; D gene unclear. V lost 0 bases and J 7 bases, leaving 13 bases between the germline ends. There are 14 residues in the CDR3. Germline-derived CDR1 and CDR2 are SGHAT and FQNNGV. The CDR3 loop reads CASSLDRGSEEQYF. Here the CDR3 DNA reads TGTGCCAGCAGCTTAGATCGAGGATCAGAGGAGCAGTACTTC.

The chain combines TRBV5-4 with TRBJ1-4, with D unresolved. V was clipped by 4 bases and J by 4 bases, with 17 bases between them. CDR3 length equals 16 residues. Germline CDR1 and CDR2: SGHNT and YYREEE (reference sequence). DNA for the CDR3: TGTGCCAGCAGCCAAGATTCGGCAGCAATTAATGAAAAACTGTTTTTT. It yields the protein CASSQDSAAINEKLFF.

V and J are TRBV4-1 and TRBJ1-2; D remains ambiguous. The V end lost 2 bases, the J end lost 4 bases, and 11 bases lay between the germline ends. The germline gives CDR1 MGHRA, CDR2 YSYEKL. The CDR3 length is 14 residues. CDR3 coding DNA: TGCGCCAGCAGCCAAAGTCAGGATAGCTATGGCTACACCTTC. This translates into CASSQSQDSYGYTF.

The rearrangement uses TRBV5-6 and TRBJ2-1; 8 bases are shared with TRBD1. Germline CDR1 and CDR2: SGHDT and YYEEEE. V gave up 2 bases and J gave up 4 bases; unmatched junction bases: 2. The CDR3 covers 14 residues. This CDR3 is CASSLGQGYNEQFF. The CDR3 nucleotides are TGTGCCAGCAGCTTAGGACAGGGATACAATGAGCAGTTCTTC.

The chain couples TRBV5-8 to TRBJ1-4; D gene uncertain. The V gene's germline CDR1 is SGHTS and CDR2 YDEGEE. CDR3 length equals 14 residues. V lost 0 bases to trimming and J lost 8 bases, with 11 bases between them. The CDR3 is CASSLGPEAEKLFF. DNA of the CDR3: TGTGCCAGCAGCTTGGGCCCCGAGGCAGAAAAACTGTTTTTT.

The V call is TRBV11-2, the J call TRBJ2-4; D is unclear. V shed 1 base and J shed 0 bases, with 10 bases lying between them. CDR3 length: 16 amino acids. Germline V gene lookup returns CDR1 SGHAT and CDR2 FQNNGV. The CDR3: CASSLGHELAKNIQYF. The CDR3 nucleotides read TGTGCCAGCAGCTTAGGACACGAACTAGCCAAAAACATTCAGTACTTC.

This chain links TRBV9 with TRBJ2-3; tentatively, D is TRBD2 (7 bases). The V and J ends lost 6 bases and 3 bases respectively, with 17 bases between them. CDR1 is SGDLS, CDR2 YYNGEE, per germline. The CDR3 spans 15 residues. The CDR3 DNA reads TGTGCCAGCACCCCCGGGGGCGGGGGAACAGATACGCAGTATTTT. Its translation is CASTPGGGGTDTQYF.

The DNA for the CDR3 is TGTGCCAGCAGCACATCCTCCGGGACTCCGTTCTTC. Amino acids: CASSTSSGTPFF. The chain carries TRBV7-9 and TRBJ2-1, with D maybe TRBD2 (6 bases). Trimming removed 5 bases from V and 15 bases from J, with 17 bases in between. The CDR3 is made up of 12 amino acids. From germline, CDR1 is SEHNR and CDR2 FQNEAQ (reference sequence).

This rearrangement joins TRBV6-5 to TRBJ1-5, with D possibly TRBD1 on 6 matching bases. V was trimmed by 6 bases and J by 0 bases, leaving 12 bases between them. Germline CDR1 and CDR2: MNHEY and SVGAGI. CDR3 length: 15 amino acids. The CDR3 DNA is TGTGCCAGCAGGATCGGGACATCTAGCAATCAGCCCCAGCATTTT. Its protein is CASRIGTSSNQPQHF.

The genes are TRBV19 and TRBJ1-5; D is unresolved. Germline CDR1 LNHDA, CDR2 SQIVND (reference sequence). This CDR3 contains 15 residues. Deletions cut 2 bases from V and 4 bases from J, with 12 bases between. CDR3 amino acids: CASSISATMNQPQHF. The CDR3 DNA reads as TGTGCCAGTAGTATATCAGCTACTATGAATCAGCCCCAGCATTTT.